The T cell receptor (beta chain) under discussion was sequenced for a study of T cells in Graves' hyperthyroidism and ophthalmopathy. CDR1 SQVTM and CDR2 ANQGSEA come from the germline V gene. V lost 2 bases and J lost 1; bases outside the gene matches: 3. The CDR3 sequence is 16 residues long. Amplification of TCR beta CDR3 regions used RNA as the template. The TCR CDR3 first-round RT-PCR relied on the HTBI primer set. TCRdb ran MiXCR on the multiplex PCR reads and lists one entry per CDR3 protein. The sample records some 510,000 distinct CDR3 sequences, roughly 50% being singletons. This clonotype was observed a handful of times.

This chain links TRBV29-1 with TRBJ1-5, with TRBD1 matching over 12 bases. This clonotype originated in a woman younger than 35 with Graves' hyperthyroidism. Sample: peripheral blood or thyroid tissue (not recorded which). CDR3 region: CSVERDRGRSNQPQHF. In DNA form, the CDR3 reads TGCAGCGTTGAACGGGACAGGGGGCGAAGCAATCAGCCCCAGCATTTT. Variable domain in full (rest from reference TRBV29-1 and TRBJ1-5): SAVISQKPSRDICQRGTSLTIQCQVDSQVTMMFWYRQQPGQSLTLIATANQGSEATYESGFVIDKFPISRPNLTFSTLTVSNMSPEDSSIYLCSVERDRGRSNQPQHFGDGTRLSIL.